This is a list of T cell receptor beta chains from one sample in a study of technical replicates of blood from several donors. Sequenced by immunoSEQ multiplex PCR; TCRdb stores in-frame clones only, minus some. The sample lists over 60,000 clones, roughly 86% occurring once. The sample was PBMCs. Source of these receptors: a human donor in good health. Some clones in this sample may be carry-over from other donors' samples. The CDR3 runs from the conserved cysteine through the conserved F or W.

>TRBV2
CASSRGTSGSGDTQYF
>TRBV19
CASSTRGQSALRGYTF
>TRBV7-8
CASSPDRTNYGYTF
>TRBV10-3
CAISESRRTENTEAFF
>TRBV6-6
CASSTGIRETQYF
>TRBV9
CASSVVGLAGDTQYF
>TRBV4-2
CASSQVLQAETQYF
>TRBV5-4
CASSWQTGNNSPLHF
>TRBV29-1
CSEKKVSEGHEQFF
>TRBV29-1
CSAHWTSGEQYF
>TRBV5-1
CASFPHPAGAYEQYF
>TRBV6-1
CATALLASTDTQYF
>TRBV23-1
CASSHQDSSYEQYF
>TRBV29-1
CSARSSSGELFF
>TRBV5-1
CASSLGRNPGSAFF
>TRBV11-2
CASSSSGDEQFF
>TRBV15
CATSRVVTPLYEQYF
>TRBV7-9
CASSGHSSSTDTQYF
>TRBV7-9
CASSLVGTGNYGYTF
>TRBV5-1
CASSYTPGQANEKLFF
>TRBV4-3
CASSQATGLAGPSYEQYF
>TRBV30
CAWSPMAWTEAFF
>TRBV19
CASTFSGTDTQYF
>TRBV5-8
CASSPALTAIGTNEKLFF
>TRBV4-1
CASSQDSRGSEAFF
>TRBV7-9
CASSPQGASSPLHF
>TRBV20-1
CSADTGREQYF
>TRBV19
CASKTSGGTQETQYF
>TRBV7-2
CASSRAGVETQYF
>TRBV12-5
CASGPPGTGELFF
>TRBV6-6
CASRGNYGYTF
>TRBV6-1
CASTGQETQYF
>TRBV12-1
CASSLRLAGNPGNEQFF
>TRBV6-5
CASRASGRETQYF
>TRBV13
CASSALAPLTGSTTNEKLFF
>TRBV11-3
CASSSQPGEKLFF